The rows below give T cell receptor beta chains drawn from one sample of a study of T cell changes during pregnancy in multiple sclerosis. Repertoires were generated with immunoSEQ multiplex PCR, while TCRdb's copy carries only in-frame clones and drops some. Here the sample spans tens of thousands of clones, 93% being singletons. Sequencing used peripheral blood, obtained in the second trimester of pregnancy. The receptors were gathered from a female donor in good health, enrolled as a control in a pregnancy study. Each CDR3 is given with its conserved first and last residue. Fields, in order: V gene, J gene, clone size, D gene, CDR3 length, CDR3 protein, CDR3 DNA. The D gene is left open where the match is weak. A row's size may be missing; if present it is once, few, many or a size class.

TRBV19	TRBJ2-2	NA	NA	14	CASSLQGSTGELFF	TGTGCCAGTAGTTTACAGGGCTCCACCGGGGAGCTGTTTTTT
TRBV10-2	TRBJ2-7	NA	NA	11	CASGEVEEQYF	TGCGCCAGCGGGGAGGTGGAAGAGCAGTACTTC
TRBV5-1	TRBJ2-7	NA	TRBD1	15	CASRRPGQLTYEQYF	TGCGCCAGCAGGCGTCCGGGACAGCTCACCTACGAGCAGTACTTC
TRBV19	TRBJ1-5	once	TRBD1	13	CASTGQFNQPQHF	TGTGCCAGTACGGGACAGTTCAATCAGCCCCAGCATTTT
TRBV29-1	TRBJ1-2	NA	NA	15	CSVEDRNRQEAGYTF	TGCAGCGTTGAAGATCGAAACCGACAGGAGGCAGGCTACACCTTC
TRBV7-8	TRBJ1-4	NA	TRBD1	21	CASSRLSTGRQGILANEKLFF	TGTGCCAGCAGCCGACTTTCGACAGGGCGCCAGGGCATTCTAGCTAATGAAAAACTGTTTTTT
TRBV9	TRBJ1-5	NA	TRBD1	16	CASSPGQGAVNQPQHF	TGTGCCAGCAGCCCAGGTCAGGGGGCAGTAAATCAGCCCCAGCATTTT
TRBV6-5	TRBJ2-4	NA	TRBD1	13	CASRPDRGNIQYF	TGTGCCAGCAGGCCGGACAGGGGGAACATTCAGTACTTC
TRBV5-8	TRBJ1-1	NA	NA	14	CASSLIRRGTEAFF	TGTGCCAGCAGCTTGATCAGGAGGGGCACTGAAGCTTTCTTT
TRBV5-4	TRBJ2-6	once	NA	16	CASSGESPAGANVLTF	TGTGCCAGCAGCGGGGAGTCCCCCGCTGGGGCCAACGTCCTGACTTTC
TRBV27	TRBJ1-5	NA	NA	16	CASSLRFGISRQPQHF	TGTGCCAGCAGTTTAAGGTTCGGGATCTCTCGTCAGCCCCAGCATTTT
TRBV2	TRBJ1-3	NA	NA	16	CASSWLSGADGNTIYF	TGTGCCAGCAGCTGGTTATCAGGGGCGGATGGAAACACCATATATTTT
TRBV18	TRBJ1-6	NA	TRBD1	16	CASSPRDRGHNSPLHF	TGTGCCAGCTCACCACGGGACAGGGGGCATAATTCACCCCTCCACTTT
TRBV7-2	TRBJ2-5	NA	NA	16	CASSSQPPRFQETQYF	TGTGCCAGCAGCTCCCAACCTCCTAGGTTCCAAGAGACCCAGTACTTC
TRBV7-3	TRBJ2-3	NA	TRBD2	16	CASSPELAGGLDTQYF	TGTGCCAGCAGCCCTGAACTAGCGGGGGGGCTGGATACGCAGTATTTT
TRBV18	TRBJ1-1	NA	NA	12	CASSDSRTEAFF	TGTGCCAGCTCAGACAGTCGGACTGAAGCTTTCTTT
TRBV30	TRBJ1-2	NA	NA	14	CAWSVWQTNYGYTF	TGTGCCTGGAGTGTATGGCAGACTAACTATGGCTACACCTTC
TRBV2	TRBJ2-5	NA	TRBD2	16	CASILLAGGAQETQYF	TGTGCCAGCATCTTGTTAGCGGGGGGGGCCCAAGAGACCCAGTACTTC
TRBV7-2	TRBJ1-5	NA	NA	15	CASSPTGLSNQPQHF	TGTGCCAGCAGTCCCACGGGGTTGAGCAATCAGCCCCAGCATTTT
TRBV19	TRBJ1-5	NA	TRBD1	16	CASSIEGAGSNQPQHF	TGTGCCAGTAGTATCGAGGGGGCGGGATCGAATCAGCCCCAGCATTTT